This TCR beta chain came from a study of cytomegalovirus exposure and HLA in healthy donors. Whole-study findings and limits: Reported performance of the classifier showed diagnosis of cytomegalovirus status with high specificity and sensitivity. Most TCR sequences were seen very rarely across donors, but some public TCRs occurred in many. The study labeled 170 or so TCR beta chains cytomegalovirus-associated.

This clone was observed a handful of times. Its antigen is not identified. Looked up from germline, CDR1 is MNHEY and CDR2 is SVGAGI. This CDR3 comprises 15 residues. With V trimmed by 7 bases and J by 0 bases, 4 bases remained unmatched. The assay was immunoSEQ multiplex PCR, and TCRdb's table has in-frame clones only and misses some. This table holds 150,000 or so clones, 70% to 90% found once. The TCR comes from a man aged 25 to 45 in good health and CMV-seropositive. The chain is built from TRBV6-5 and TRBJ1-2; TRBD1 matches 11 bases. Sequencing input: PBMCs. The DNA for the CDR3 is TGTGCCAGCACCGGACAGGGGGCAGCTAACTATGGCTACACCTTC. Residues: CASTGQGAANYGYTF.